What follows are 27 T cell receptor beta chains derived from one specimen sequenced in a study of T cells after somatic rescue of genetic block. Only in-frame clones appear in the TCRdb table, and some are missing; sequencing was by immunoSEQ multiplex PCR. The sample lists tens of thousands of clones, roughly 88% occurring once. The specimen sequenced was peripheral blood mononuclear cells (PBMCs). All receptors come from a man aged 30 to 39.

The V gene is TRBV5-6, the J gene TRBJ2-2; TRBD2 matches at 12 bases. CDR1 is SGHDT and CDR2 is YYEEEE in the germline V gene. V lost 4 bases to trimming and J lost 5 bases; unmatched junction nucleotides: 3. The CDR3 spans 15 residues. CDR3 protein: CASSLGLAGTGELFF. As DNA, the CDR3 is TGTGCCAGCAGCCTTGGACTAGCGGGAACCGGGGAGCTGTTTTTT.

The rearrangement uses TRBV15 and TRBJ1-5; the match to TRBD1 covers 7 bases. This CDR3 contains 16 residues. Germline CDR1 LNHNV, CDR2 YYDKDF (reference sequence). The V gene end was trimmed by 3 bases and the J gene end by 3 bases; junction bases not matched to a gene: 8. The CDR3 reads CATSRTRTGYNQPQHF. The CDR3 coding sequence is TGTGCCACCAGCAGGACCCGGACAGGCTACAATCAGCCCCAGCATTTT. Variable domain in full (rest from reference TRBV15 and TRBJ1-5): DAMVIQNPRYQVTQFGKPVTLSCSQTLNHNVMYWYQQKSSQAPKLLFHYYDKDFNNEADTPDNFQSRRPNTSFCFLDIRSPGLGDTAMYLCATSRTRTGYNQPQHFGDGTRLSIL.

The rearrangement uses TRBV5-1 and TRBJ1-2; 11 positions match TRBD1. Looked up from germline, CDR1 is SGHRS and CDR2 is YFSETQ. The CDR3 is made up of 15 amino acids. With V trimmed by 3 bases and J by 4 bases, 5 bases remained unmatched. The DNA of the CDR3 is TGCGCCAGCAGCTCCGGACAGGGGGCAGTCTATGGCTACACCTTC. This codes for CASSSGQGAVYGYTF.

The chain employs TRBV9 and TRBJ1-3; D not resolved. The germline V gene has CDR1 SGDLS and CDR2 YYNGEE. V lost 5 bases and J 1 base, leaving 1 base between the germline ends. The CDR3 is made up of 11 amino acids. CDR3 coding DNA: TGTGCCAGCAGTTCTGGAAACACCATATATTTT. It yields the protein CASSSGNTIYF. The full variable domain, its missing parts supplied by reference TRBV9 and TRBJ1-3, is DSGVTQTPKHLITATGQRVTLRCSPRSGDLSVYWYQQSLDQGLQFLIQYYNGEERAKGNILERFSAQQFPDLHSELNLSSLELGDSALYFCASSSGNTIYFGEGSWLTVV.

The V call is TRBV28, the J call TRBJ2-7; D might be TRBD2 (5 bases). The V gene lost 3 bases and the J gene lost 2 bases, with 17 bases spanning the gap. The CDR3 contains 16 residues. Germline lookup yields CDR1 MDHEN and CDR2 SYDVKM. CDR3 DNA: TGTGCCAGCAGTTTTCATGTTGGGAGAACCACCTACGAGCAGTACTTC. This codes for CASSFHVGRTTYEQYF. Full variable domain (missing parts from reference TRBV28 and TRBJ2-7): DVKVTQSSRYLVKRTGEKVFLECVQDMDHENMFWYRQDPGLGLRLIYFSYDVKMKEKGDIPEGYSVSREKKERFSLILESASTNQTSMYLCASSFHVGRTTYEQYFGPGTRLTVT.

The chain combines TRBV19 with TRBJ1-2, with 9 bases matching TRBD1. The CDR3 extends over 15 amino acids. V gave up 6 bases and J gave up 4 bases; unmatched junction bases: 9. Germline-derived CDR1 and CDR2 are LNHDA and SQIVND (reference sequence). CDR3 coding DNA: TGTGCCAGTAGATTGACAGGGGGGTCGCCCTATGGCTACACCTTC. It specifies CASRLTGGSPYGYTF.

This clone came up a few times. The rearrangement uses TRBV6-4 and TRBJ2-2; possible D gene TRBD1, 5 bases. Trimming stripped 0 bases from V and 7 bases from J, with 9 bases between. The CDR3 contains 14 residues. Looked up from germline, CDR1 is MRHNA and CDR2 is SNTAGT. CDR3 DNA sequence: TGTGCCAGCAGTGACTCGACAGATAGCGGGGAGCTGTTTTTT. It codes for CASSDSTDSGELFF.

The J gene is TRBJ2-5, the V gene TRBV9; the D gene could be TRBD1 or TRBD2 (5 bases each). The V end lost 0 bases, the J end lost 5 bases, and 14 bases lay between the germline ends. The CDR3 has 15 amino acids. Germline CDR1 and CDR2: SGDLS and YYNGEE. The DNA for the CDR3 is TGTGCCAGCAGCGTAGACGAGGGGAGAGGGGAGACCCAGTACTTC. Its translation is CASSVDEGRGETQYF.

The V call is TRBV18, the J call TRBJ2-1, with 8 bases identical to TRBD2. The V gene's germline CDR1 is KGHSH and CDR2 LQKENI. The ends lost 0 bases at V and 8 bases at J; junction bases unmatched: 3. This CDR3 spans 14 amino acids. CDR3 coding DNA: TGTGCCAGCTCACCACCGGGACTAGTCGATGAGCAGTTCTTC. Translated: CASSPPGLVDEQFF. Supplemented by reference TRBV18 and TRBJ2-1, the full variable domain reads NAGVMQNPRHLVRRRGQEARLRCSPMKGHSHVYWYRQLPEEGLKFMVYLQKENIIDESGMPKERFSAEFPKEGPSILRIQQVVRGDSAAYFCASSPPGLVDEQFFGPGTRLTVL.

The chain couples TRBV5-5 to TRBJ2-3; possible D gene TRBD1, 6 bases. Germline-derived CDR1 and CDR2 are SGHKS and YYEKEE (reference sequence). This CDR3 is 20 amino acids long. Trimming removed 0 bases from V and 2 bases from J, with 25 bases in between. CDR3: CASSLDGGEHRAVITDTQYF. In DNA, the CDR3 is TGTGCCAGCAGCTTGGATGGCGGCGAACACAGGGCGGTTATCACAGATACGCAGTATTTT.

This sequence joins TRBV4-1 and TRBJ2-1; TRBD2 agrees at 9 bases. CDR1 is MGHRA and CDR2 is YSYEKL in the germline V gene. Trimming took 1 base from V and 8 from J; bases not matched to a gene: 9. The CDR3 has 16 residues. CDR3 sequence (DNA): TGCGCCAGCAGCCAAGCGGGTGCGGGGGGGCTGCATGAGCAGTTCTTC. Translating it yields CASSQAGAGGLHEQFF.

This chain links TRBV6-1 with TRBJ2-7; D may correspond to TRBD1 or TRBD2 (5 bases each). V lost 6 bases and J lost 3, with 12 bases in between. The CDR3 sequence is 13 residues long. CDR1 is MNHNS and CDR2 is SASEGT in the germline V gene. CDR3 DNA: TGTGCCAGCAGGTTCCGGGACGGCTACGAGCAGTACTTC. This codes for CASRFRDGYEQYF.

About this clone: A junction boundary mismatches the germline segment, possibly from a read error. As DNA, the CDR3 is TGTGCCAGTAGTTTATTAGGACAGGGCGCCGAGCAGTACTTC. Translation: CASSLLGQGAEQYF. This rearrangement joins TRBV28 to TRBJ2-7, with 8 bases aligning to TRBD1. CDR3 length: 14 amino acids. Germline CDR1 reads MDHEN; CDR2 reads SYDVKM.

The table lists this clone with a count of one. J is TRBJ1-2 and V is TRBV6-1; TRBD1 might be the D (6 bases). Germline V gene sequence: CDR1 MNHNS, CDR2 SASEGT. CDR3 size: 13 residues. V was trimmed by 2 bases and J by 2 bases, leaving 6 bases between them. CDR3 protein: CASSEQGNYGYTF. DNA for the CDR3: TGTGCCAGCAGTGAACAGGGGAACTATGGCTACACCTTC.

The V gene is TRBV2, the J gene TRBJ2-7; D gene uncertain. The V end lost 1 base, the J end lost 6 bases, and 10 bases lay between the germline ends. CDR1 is SNHLY, CDR2 FYNNEI, per germline. This CDR3 has 13 residues. Here the CDR3 DNA reads TGTGCCAGCAGTGAAGGTAGTCTAGGCGAGCAGTACTTC. As protein: CASSEGSLGEQYF.

The CDR3 reads CATSRGAEAYNEQFF. DNA for the CDR3: TGTGCCACCAGCAGAGGTGCGGAAGCCTACAATGAGCAGTTCTTC. This chain connects TRBV15 to TRBJ2-1; no clear D. The CDR3 extends over 15 amino acids. Trimming left V 1 base short and J 2 bases short, with 9 bases between. The germline V gene has CDR1 LNHNV and CDR2 YYDKDF (reference sequence).

This rearrangement joins TRBV7-2 to TRBJ1-1; 7 nucleotides match TRBD1. CDR1 and CDR2 from the germline V gene are SGHTA and FQGNSA. This CDR3 is built from 17 residues. The trim removed 1 base at V and 3 bases at J, leaving 11 bases unmatched. CDR3 DNA: TGTGCCAGCAGCTTAGGAGTATTGGCAGGGGGTCACACTGAAGCTTTCTTT. Amino acid sequence: CASSLGVLAGGHTEAFF. The full variable domain, rest sourced from reference TRBV7-2 and TRBJ1-1, is GAGVSQSPSNKVTEKGKDVELRCDPISGHTALYWYRQSLGQGLEFLIYFQGNSAPDKSGLPSDRFSAERTGGSVSTLTIQRTQQEDSAVYLCASSLGVLAGGHTEAFFGQGTRLTVV.

The CDR3 DNA reads TGTGCCAGCAGTGACAGGGCTGAGCAGTTCTTC. Amino acids: CASSDRAEQFF. The V and J genes are TRBV28 and TRBJ2-1, with TRBD1 matching over 7 bases. With V trimmed by 5 bases and J by 9 bases, 1 base remained unmatched. The CDR3 runs to 11 residues. CDR1 and CDR2 from the germline V gene are MDHEN and SYDVKM.

The table lists this clone with a count of one. The rearrangement links TRBV7-8 to TRBJ2-5; tentative D call: TRBD2 (6 bases). There are 16 residues in the CDR3. Germline V gives CDR1 SGHVS, CDR2 FQNEAQ. Trimming stripped 5 bases from V and 5 bases from J, with 21 bases between. CDR3 DNA sequence: TGTGCCAGCAGCATCGGGGGACCGCTGGGCCGGGAGACCCAGTACTTC. Protein product: CASSIGGPLGRETQYF. The variable domain in full, completed from reference TRBV7-8 and TRBJ2-5, reads GAGVSQSPRYKVAKRGQDVALRCDPISGHVSLFWYQQALGQGPEFLTYFQNEAQLDKSGLPSDRFFAERPEGSVSTLKIQRTQQEDSAVYLCASSIGGPLGRETQYFGPGTRLLVL.

The table lists this clone with a count of one. The chain has TRBV19 and TRBJ2-7; possibly TRBD2 for D (5 bases). V was pared by 5 bases and J by 0 bases, with 17 bases between. CDR3 size: 16 residues. Germline V gene lookup returns CDR1 LNHDA and CDR2 SQIVND (reference sequence). The CDR3 nucleotides read TGTGCCAGTAGTTTAGGCGCGAGGGCCGCCTCCTACGAGCAGTACTTC. Its translation is CASSLGARAASYEQYF.

The chain uses TRBV7-2 and TRBJ1-6; TRBD1 might be the D (6 bases). CDR3 length: 14 residues. The germline V gene encodes CDR1 SGHTA and CDR2 FQGNSA. V was clipped by 1 base and J by 9 bases, with 10 bases between them. CDR3 region: CASSLETGSSPLHF. CDR3 nucleotides: TGTGCCAGCAGCTTAGAGACAGGCAGTTCACCCCTCCACTTT.

The gene calls are TRBV28 and TRBJ2-7; D might be TRBD2 (6 bases). This CDR3 has 14 residues. V lost 5 bases, J lost 3 bases, and 14 bases lay in between. CDR1 is MDHEN and CDR2 is SYDVKM in the germline V gene. The CDR3 region has the DNA TGTGCCAGCAGTAAGACGGGGGTCCTCTACGAGCAGTACTTC. Protein sequence: CASSKTGVLYEQYF.

This clone was seen just once. The chain couples TRBV2 to TRBJ2-3; 8 nucleotides agree with TRBD2. CDR1 SNHLY and CDR2 FYNNEI come from the germline V gene. J lost 5 bases, V lost 4 bases, and 11 bases had no gene match. CDR3 length: 16 residues. The CDR3 DNA reads as TGTGCCAGCAGTGTCGAAGCGGGAGTGTATGGAGATACGCAGTATTTT. The encoded protein is CASSVEAGVYGDTQYF.

The chain is built from TRBV19 and TRBJ2-2; tentatively, D is TRBD2 (5 bases). From germline, CDR1 is LNHDA and CDR2 SQIVND (reference sequence). Trimming removed 6 bases from V and 1 base from J, with 9 bases in between. This CDR3 is 14 amino acids long. The CDR3 sequence: CASRARENTGELFF. The CDR3 nucleotides are TGTGCCAGTAGAGCACGGGAGAACACCGGGGAGCTGTTTTTT.

V and J are TRBV27 and TRBJ1-2; D not resolved. This CDR3 comprises 13 residues. Germline lookup yields CDR1 MNHEY and CDR2 SMNVEV (reference sequence). V lost 3 bases, J lost 5 bases, and 10 bases lay in between. CDR3 sequence reads: CASSFGNRYGYTF. CDR3 coding DNA: TGTGCCAGCAGTTTTGGGAATCGGTATGGCTACACCTTC.

The rearrangement joins TRBV27 to TRBJ2-1; D remains unclear. There are 16 residues in the CDR3. The germline V gene encodes CDR1 MNHEY and CDR2 SMNVEV (reference sequence). Trimming took off 5 bases at V and 7 bases at J, with 21 bases between the two ends. The CDR3 region has the DNA TGTGCCAGCAGTCCCCTAGGGCGGCTCAGGAAGAATGAGCAGTTCTTC. Translation gives CASSPLGRLRKNEQFF.

The rearrangement uses TRBV27 and TRBJ1-1; D gene uncertain. The V end was cut by 6 bases, the J end by 1 base, with 9 bases between. Germline assignment: CDR1 MNHEY and CDR2 SMNVEV (reference sequence). The CDR3 covers 13 residues. CDR3: CASRMGRNTEAFF. The CDR3 DNA reads TGTGCCAGCAGAATGGGGAGGAACACTGAAGCTTTCTTT.